These 11 T cell receptor beta chains share one sample of origin, sequenced in a study of T cell repertoires in aging, cancer and after chemotherapy. The template was genomic DNA from peripheral blood, not RNA. Multiplex touch-down PCR with TRB-A/B primers amplified rearranged V-D-J TRB sequences. Using its own MiXCR run on the multiplex PCR reads, TCRdb lists one record per CDR3 protein. The repertoire consists of around 6,000 distinct CDR3 sequences, with less than 40% occurring once and the leading ten covering less than 35%. Sequencing was carried out using blood. Receptors were obtained from a human donor with a blood cancer.

By share, this clonotype counts as medium-sized. V and J are TRBV6-6 and TRBJ2-1; 10 bases are a match to TRBD1. The CDR3 covers 15 residues. CDR1 MNHNY and CDR2 SVGAGI come from the germline V gene (reference sequence). V lost 0 bases and J lost 9; bases outside the gene matches: 5. The CDR3 DNA reads as TGTGCCAGCAGTTACTCGTGGACAGGGGGTAGTGAGCAGTTCTTC. Protein product: CASSYSWTGGSEQFF.

The chain carries TRBV12-3 or TRBV12-4 and TRBJ2-5, with no clear D. The CDR3 has 13 residues. Deletions cut 0 bases from V and 4 bases from J, with 6 bases between. The CDR3 loop reads CASSLAGRETQYF. CDR3 in DNA: TGTGCCAGCAGTTTAGCAGGACGAGAGACCCAGTACTTC.

This clonotype was detected only a few times. The chain carries TRBV6-9 and TRBJ2-5, with D maybe TRBD1 (6 bases). V lost 2 bases and J lost 1, with 11 bases in between. The CDR3 contains 15 residues. The germline V gene has CDR1 MNHGY and CDR2 SVAAGI. CDR3 loop: CASSYTPGAQETQYF. DNA for the CDR3: TGTGCCAGCAGTTATACCCCAGGGGCCCAAGAGACCCAGTACTTC.

The DNA for the CDR3 is TGTGCCAGTAGTATAGGGCTAGCGGGGGAGAGCACAGATACGCAGTATTTT. It yields the protein CASSIGLAGESTDTQYF. J is TRBJ2-3 and V is TRBV19; 10 nucleotides align to TRBD2. The CDR3 sequence is 17 residues long. Losses at the gene ends were 1 base for V and 0 bases for J; bases not matched to a gene: 4. Looked up from germline, CDR1 is LNHDA and CDR2 is SQIVND (reference sequence).

This clonotype was observed a few times. One end of the junction does not line up with germline, which may come from a read error. The chain carries TRBV27 and TRBJ1-6; D is perhaps TRBD1 (5 bases). CDR3 length: 12 amino acids. Germline-derived CDR1 and CDR2 are MNHEY and SMNVEV (reference sequence). CDR3 loop: CATSDRGQTLHF. The CDR3 region has the DNA TGTGCCACCAGTGATAGGGGTCAGACCCTCCACTTT.

Notes on this clonotype: A read error may account for a junction end that differs from germline. The chain recombines TRBV4-3 with TRBJ2-1; 7 bases agree with TRBD2. The length of the CDR3 is 13 residues. CDR1 and CDR2 from the germline V gene are LGHNA and YSLEER. The CDR3 DNA reads TGTGCCAGCAGCCGGGCGGGGGTGAATGAGCAGTTCTTC. Encoded protein: CASSRAGVNEQFF.

This clonotype was observed a handful of times. The chain recombines TRBV18 with TRBJ2-7; D is possibly TRBD1 or TRBD2 (5 bases each). V was trimmed by 3 bases and J by 4 bases, leaving 10 bases between them. CDR3 length equals 13 residues. Germline loops: CDR1 KGHSH, CDR2 LQKENI. CDR3 loop: CASSPGTEYEQYF. DNA of the CDR3: TGTGCCAGCTCACCCGGGACCGAATACGAGCAGTACTTC.

The chain joins TRBV5-4 to TRBJ2-1, with 8 bases aligning to TRBD2. V was clipped by 3 bases and J by 3 bases; unmatched bases: 5. The V gene's germline CDR1 is SGHNT and CDR2 YYREEE (reference sequence). The CDR3 extends over 15 amino acids. The CDR3 reads CASSSGTSLYNEQFF. DNA for the CDR3: TGTGCCAGCAGCTCTGGGACTAGTCTCTACAATGAGCAGTTCTTC.

The table lists this clonotype with a few counts. This chain joins TRBV7-9 and TRBJ2-7; 10 bases match TRBD2. Germline values: CDR1 SEHNR, CDR2 FQNEAQ (reference sequence). The CDR3 spans 15 residues. V was pared by 7 bases and J by 3 bases, with 9 bases of the junction left unmatched. CDR3 nucleotides: TGTGCCAGCACCCCCGGCGAGCGGGAGGGCTACGAGCAGTACTTC. Protein sequence: CASTPGEREGYEQYF.

The sample holds a few counts of this clonotype. The V call is TRBV24-1, the J call TRBJ1-2, with 9 positions matching TRBD1. V was pared by 4 bases and J by 5 bases, with 10 bases of the junction left unmatched. CDR1 and CDR2 from the germline V gene are KGHDR and SFDVKD. This CDR3 contains 16 residues. The CDR3 region is CATSDPGTGSLYGYTF. CDR3 in DNA: TGTGCCACCAGTGACCCCGGGACAGGGTCGTTATATGGCTACACCTTC.

This clonotype occurred a few times. This sequence joins TRBV5-4 and TRBJ1-2, with 7 bases lining up with TRBD1. V lost 4 bases and J lost 8; bases outside the gene matches: 11. This CDR3 has 14 residues. The germline CDR1 and CDR2 sequences are SGHNT and YYREEE (reference sequence). The CDR3 bases are TGTGCCAGCAGCACGACCCCCCCGGACAGGGGCTACACCTTC. This translates into CASSTTPPDRGYTF.